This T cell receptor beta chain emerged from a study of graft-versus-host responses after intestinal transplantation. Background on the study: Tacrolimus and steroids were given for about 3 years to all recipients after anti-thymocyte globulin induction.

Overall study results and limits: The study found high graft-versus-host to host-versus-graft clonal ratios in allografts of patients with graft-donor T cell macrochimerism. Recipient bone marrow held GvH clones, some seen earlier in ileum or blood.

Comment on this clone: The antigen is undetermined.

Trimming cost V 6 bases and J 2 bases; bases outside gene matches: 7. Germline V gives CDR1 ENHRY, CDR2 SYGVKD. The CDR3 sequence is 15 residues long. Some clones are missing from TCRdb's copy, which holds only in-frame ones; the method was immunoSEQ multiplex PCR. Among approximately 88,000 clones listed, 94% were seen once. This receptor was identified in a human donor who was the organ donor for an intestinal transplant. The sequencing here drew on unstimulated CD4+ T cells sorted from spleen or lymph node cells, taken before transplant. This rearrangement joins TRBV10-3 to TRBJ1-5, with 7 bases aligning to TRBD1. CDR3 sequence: CAIREGGAGNQPQHF. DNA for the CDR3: TGTGCCATCAGAGAAGGGGGCGCGGGCAATCAGCCCCAGCATTTT.